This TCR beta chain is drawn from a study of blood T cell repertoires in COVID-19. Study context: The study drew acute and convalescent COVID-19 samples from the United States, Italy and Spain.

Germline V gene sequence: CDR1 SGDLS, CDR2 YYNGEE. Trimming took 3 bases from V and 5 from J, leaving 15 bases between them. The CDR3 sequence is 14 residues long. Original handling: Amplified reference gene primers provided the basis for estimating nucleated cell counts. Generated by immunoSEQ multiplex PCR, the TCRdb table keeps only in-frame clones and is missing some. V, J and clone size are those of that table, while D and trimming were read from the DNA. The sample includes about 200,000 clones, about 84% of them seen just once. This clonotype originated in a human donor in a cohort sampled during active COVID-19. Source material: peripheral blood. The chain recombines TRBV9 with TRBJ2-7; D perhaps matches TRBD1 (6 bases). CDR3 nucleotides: TGTGCCAGCAGCGAGAAGTCCAGGGGCCACGAGCAGTACTTC. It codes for CASSEKSRGHEQYF.